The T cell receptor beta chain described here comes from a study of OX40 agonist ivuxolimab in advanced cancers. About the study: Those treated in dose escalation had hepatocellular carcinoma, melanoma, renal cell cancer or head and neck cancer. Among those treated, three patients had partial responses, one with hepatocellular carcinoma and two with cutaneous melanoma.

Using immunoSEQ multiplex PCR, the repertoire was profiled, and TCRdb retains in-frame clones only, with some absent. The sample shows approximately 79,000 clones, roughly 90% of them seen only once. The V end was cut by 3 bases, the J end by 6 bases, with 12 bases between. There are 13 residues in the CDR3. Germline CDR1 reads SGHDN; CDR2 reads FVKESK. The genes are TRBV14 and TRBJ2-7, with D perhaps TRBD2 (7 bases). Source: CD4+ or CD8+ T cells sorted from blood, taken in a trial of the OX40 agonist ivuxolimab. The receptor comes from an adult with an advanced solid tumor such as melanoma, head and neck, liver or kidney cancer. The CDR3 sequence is CASSQRGRVEQYF. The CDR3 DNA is TGTGCCAGCAGCCAGAGGGGGAGGGTCGAGCAGTACTTC.